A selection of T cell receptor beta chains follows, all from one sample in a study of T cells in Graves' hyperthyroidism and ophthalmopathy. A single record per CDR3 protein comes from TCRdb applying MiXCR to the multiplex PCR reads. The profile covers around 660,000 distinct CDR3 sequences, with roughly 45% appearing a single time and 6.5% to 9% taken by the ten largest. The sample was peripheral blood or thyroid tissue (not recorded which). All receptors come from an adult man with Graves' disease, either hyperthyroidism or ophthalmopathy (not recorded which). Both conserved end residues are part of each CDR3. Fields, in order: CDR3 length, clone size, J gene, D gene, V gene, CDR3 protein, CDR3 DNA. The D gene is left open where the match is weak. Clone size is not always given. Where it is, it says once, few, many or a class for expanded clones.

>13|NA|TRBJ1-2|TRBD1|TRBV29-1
CSVGGQVASGYTF
TGCAGCGTCGGCGGACAGGTCGCCTCTGGCTACACCTTC
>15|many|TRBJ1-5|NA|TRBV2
CASMIGRRTNQPQHF
TGTGCCAGCATGATCGGTAGGAGGACCAATCAGCCCCAGCATTTT
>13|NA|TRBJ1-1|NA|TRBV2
CAGSLGANTEAFF
TGTGCCGGCAGCTTAGGCGCGAACACTGAAGCTTTCTTT
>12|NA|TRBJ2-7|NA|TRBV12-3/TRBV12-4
CASSTGHYEQYF
TGTGCCAGCAGCACGGGACACTACGAGCAGTACTTC
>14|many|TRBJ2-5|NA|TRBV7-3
CASSPYSGLGVQYF
TGTGCCAGCAGCCCGTACTCAGGTTTGGGGGTCCAGTACTTC
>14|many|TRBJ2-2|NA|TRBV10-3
CAIRGSENTGELFF
TGTGCCATCAGGGGTTCAGAGAACACCGGGGAGCTGTTTTTT
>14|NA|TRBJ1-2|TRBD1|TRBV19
CASSIWTGEGGYTF
TGTGCCAGTAGTATATGGACAGGGGAAGGAGGCTACACCTTC
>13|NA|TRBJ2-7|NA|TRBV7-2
CASSLDYPYEQYF
TGTGCCAGCAGCTTAGATTATCCGTACGAGCAGTACTTC
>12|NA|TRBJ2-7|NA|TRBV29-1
CSINSGNYEQYF
TGCAGCATTAATTCCGGGAACTACGAGCAGTACTTC
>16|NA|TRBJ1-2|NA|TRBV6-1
CASSKTRGSQSYGYTF
TGTGCCAGCAGCAAAACTCGGGGGTCTCAAAGCTATGGCTACACCTTC
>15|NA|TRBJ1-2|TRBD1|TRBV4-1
CASSQDGQGAHGYTF
TGTGCCAGCAGCCAAGATGGCCAGGGGGCGCATGGCTACACCTTC
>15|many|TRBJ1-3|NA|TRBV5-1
CASSSRPGSGNTIYF
TGCGCCAGCAGCTCGAGACCGGGATCTGGAAACACCATATATTTT
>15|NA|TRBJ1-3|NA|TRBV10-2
CASSERETSGNTIYF
TGCGCCAGCAGTGAGCGGGAGACCTCTGGAAACACCATATATTTT
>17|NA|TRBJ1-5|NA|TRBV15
CATSRDEERGEHQPQHF
TGTGCCACCAGCAGAGATGAGGAGCGGGGGGAACATCAGCCCCAGCATTTT
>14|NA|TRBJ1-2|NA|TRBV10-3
CASSEALGYGCYTF
NA
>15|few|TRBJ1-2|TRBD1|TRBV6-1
CASRPSGQDGYGYTF
TGTGCCAGCAGACCATCCGGACAGGATGGATATGGCTACACCTTC
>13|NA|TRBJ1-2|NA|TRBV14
CASARLGGYGYTF
TGTGCCAGCGCCCGACTGGGGGGGTATGGCTACACCTTC
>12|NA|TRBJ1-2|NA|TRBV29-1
CSVVGDNDGYTF
TGCAGCGTTGTCGGGGACAACGATGGCTACACCTTC
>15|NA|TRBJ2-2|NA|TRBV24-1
CAASAEGGRAGELFF
TGTGCCGCCAGTGCGGAGGGGGGGAGAGCCGGGGAGCTGTTTTTT
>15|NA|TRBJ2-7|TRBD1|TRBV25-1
CASSPHGQGSYEQYF
TGTGCCAGCAGTCCGCACGGACAGGGTAGCTACGAGCAGTACTTC
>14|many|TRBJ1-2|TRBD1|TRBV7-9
CASRSSRGNYGYTF
TGTGCCAGCAGGTCAAGCAGGGGGAACTATGGCTACACCTTC
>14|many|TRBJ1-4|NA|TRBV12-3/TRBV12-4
CASSLQGNGEKLFF
TGTGCCAGCAGTTTACAGGGGAACGGAGAAAAACTGTTTTTT
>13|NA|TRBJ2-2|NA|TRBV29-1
CSGDYRNTGELFF
TGCAGCGGGGATTACAGGAACACCGGGGAGCTGTTTTTT
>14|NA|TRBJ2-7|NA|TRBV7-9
CASSLGQPPYEQYF
TGTGCCAGCAGCTTGGGACAACCGCCCTACGAGCAGTACTTC
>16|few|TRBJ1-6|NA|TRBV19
CASRLTTEVYNSPLHF
TGTGCCAGTAGGCTGACGACAGAAGTTTATAATTCACCCCTCCACTTT
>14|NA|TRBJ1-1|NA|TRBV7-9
CASSPPNRGTEAFF
TGTGCCAGCTCACCACCGAATCGGGGGACTGAAGCTTTCTTT
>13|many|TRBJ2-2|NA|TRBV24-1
CATSVRTAGELFF
TGTGCCACCAGTGTGCGTACCGCCGGGGAGCTGTTTTTT
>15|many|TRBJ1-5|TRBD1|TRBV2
CASNAAGTGNQPQHF
TGTGCCAGCAATGCCGCCGGGACAGGCAATCAGCCCCAGCATTTT
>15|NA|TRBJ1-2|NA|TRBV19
CASSRRDQEIYGYTF
TGTGCCAGTAGTAGGAGGGACCAGGAAATCTATGGCTACACCTTC
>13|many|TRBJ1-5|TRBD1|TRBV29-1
CSVLDRGNQPQHF
TGCAGCGTTTTGGACAGGGGCAATCAGCCCCAGCATTTT
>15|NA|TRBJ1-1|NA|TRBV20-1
CSARAASGAFTEAFF
TGCAGTGCTAGAGCCGCATCGGGGGCGTTCACTGAAGCTTTCTTT
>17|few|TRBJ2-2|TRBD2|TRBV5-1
CASSLALGTRNTGELFF
TGCGCCAGCAGCTTGGCCCTTGGGACTAGGAACACCGGGGAGCTGTTTTTT
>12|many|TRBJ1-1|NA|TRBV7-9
CASSWEGMRAFF
TGTGCCAGCAGCTGGGAGGGCATGAGAGCTTTCTTT
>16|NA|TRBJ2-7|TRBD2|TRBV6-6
CASSSSLGLAGYEQYF
TGTGCCAGCAGTTCCTCACTCGGACTAGCGGGCTACGAGCAGTACTTC
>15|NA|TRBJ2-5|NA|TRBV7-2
CASSQVGRDRETQYF
TGTGCCAGCAGCCAAGTTGGTCGAGATCGGGAGACCCAGTACTTC
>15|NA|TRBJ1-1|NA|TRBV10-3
CAINAGAGENTEAFF
TGTGCCATCAACGCGGGAGCAGGGGAGAACACTGAAGCTTTCTTT
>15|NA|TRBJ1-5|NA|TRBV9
CASSVGGGANQPQHF
TGTGCCAGCAGCGTAGGAGGGGGGGCTAATCAGCCCCAGCATTTT
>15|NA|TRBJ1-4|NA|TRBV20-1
CSARDQFATNEKLFF
TGCAGTGCTAGAGACCAATTTGCAACTAATGAAAAACTGTTTTTT
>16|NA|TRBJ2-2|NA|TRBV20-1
CSARGAAGKATGELFF
TGCAGTGCTAGAGGGGCCGCAGGGAAGGCCACCGGGGAGCTGTTTTTT
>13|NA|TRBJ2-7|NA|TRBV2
CASSPSGAFEQYF
TGTGCCAGCTCACCATCGGGTGCCTTCGAGCAGTACTTC
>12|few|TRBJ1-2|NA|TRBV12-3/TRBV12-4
CASSDSGGGYTF
TGTGCCAGCAGTGACTCTGGGGGCGGCTACACCTTC
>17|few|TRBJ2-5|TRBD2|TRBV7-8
CASSLGLAGLKKETQYF
TGTGCCAGCAGCTTGGGACTAGCGGGGTTGAAGAAAGAGACCCAGTACTTC
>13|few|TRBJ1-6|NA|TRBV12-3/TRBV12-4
CASSLFGVSPLHF
TGTGCCAGCAGTTTATTTGGGGTCTCACCCCTCCACTTT
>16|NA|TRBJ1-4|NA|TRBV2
CASRPPGRPENEKLFF
TGTGCCAGTAGACCACCCGGACGACCCGAAAATGAAAAACTGTTTTTT
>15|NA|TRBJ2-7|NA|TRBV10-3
CAISEGSMLSYEQYF
TGTGCCATCAGTGAAGGATCCATGCTCTCCTACGAGCAGTACTTC
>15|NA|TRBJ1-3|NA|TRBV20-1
CSAREGAASGNTIYF
TGCAGTGCTAGAGAGGGGGCCGCATCTGGAAACACCATATATTTT